This paragraph reports one T cell receptor (beta chain). The CDR3 has 14 residues. The ends were cut back, 3 bases at V and 2 bases at J, with 9 bases in the middle. The data were obtained in a study of T-cell memory formation after mild COVID-19. Across the study: Largely, the TCR clusters proved donor specific.

5'RACE primed from the constant segment yielded TCR alpha and TCR beta cDNA libraries bearing sample barcodes and UMIs. TCRdb reanalysed the 5' RACE reads using MiXCR and keeps one entry per CDR3 protein. The profile shows roughly 510,000 distinct CDR3 sequences, around 16% of them singletons. The chain carries TRBV12-3 or TRBV12-4 and TRBJ2-3; unclear D gene. The sequenced sample was PBMCs or a T cell subset sorted from them (not recorded which). The TCR comes from an adult woman who had mild COVID-19 (a few samples of this study predate the infection). Cell type and time point are not known. The CDR3 bases are TGTGCCAGCAGTTTTGCGCAGAACACAGATACGCAGTATTTT. This translates into CASSFAQNTDTQYF.